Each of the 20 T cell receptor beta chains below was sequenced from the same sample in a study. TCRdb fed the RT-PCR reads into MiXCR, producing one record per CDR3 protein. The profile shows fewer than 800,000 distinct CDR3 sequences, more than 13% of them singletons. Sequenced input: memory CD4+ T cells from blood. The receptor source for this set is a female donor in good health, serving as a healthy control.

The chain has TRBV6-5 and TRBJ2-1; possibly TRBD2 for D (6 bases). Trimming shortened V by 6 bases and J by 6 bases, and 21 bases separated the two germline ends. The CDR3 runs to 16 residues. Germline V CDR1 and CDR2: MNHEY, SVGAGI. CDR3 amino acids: CASSPSGSGFANEQFF. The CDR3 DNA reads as TGTGCCAGCAGCCCCTCCGGGAGCGGGTTTGCCAATGAGCAGTTCTTC.

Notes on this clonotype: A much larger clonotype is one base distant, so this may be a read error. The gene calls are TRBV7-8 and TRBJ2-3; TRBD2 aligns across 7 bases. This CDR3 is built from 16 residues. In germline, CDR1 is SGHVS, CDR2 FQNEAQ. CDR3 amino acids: CASSLEPAGVADAQYF. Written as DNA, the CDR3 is TGTGCCAGCAGCTTAGAACCGGCGGGAGTGGCAGATGCGCAGTATTTT.

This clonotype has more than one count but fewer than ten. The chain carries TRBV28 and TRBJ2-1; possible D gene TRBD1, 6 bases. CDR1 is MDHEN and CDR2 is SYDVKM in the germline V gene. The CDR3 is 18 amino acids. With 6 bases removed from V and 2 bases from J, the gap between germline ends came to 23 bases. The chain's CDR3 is CASRSTQMGTKTYNEQFF. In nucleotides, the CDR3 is TGTGCCAGCAGATCGACGCAAATGGGGACAAAAACCTACAATGAGCAGTTCTTC. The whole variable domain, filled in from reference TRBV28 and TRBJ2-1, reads DVKVTQSSRYLVKRTGEKVFLECVQDMDHENMFWYRQDPGLGLRLIYFSYDVKMKEKGDIPEGYSVSREKKERFSLILESASTNQTSMYLCASRSTQMGTKTYNEQFFGPGTRLTVL.

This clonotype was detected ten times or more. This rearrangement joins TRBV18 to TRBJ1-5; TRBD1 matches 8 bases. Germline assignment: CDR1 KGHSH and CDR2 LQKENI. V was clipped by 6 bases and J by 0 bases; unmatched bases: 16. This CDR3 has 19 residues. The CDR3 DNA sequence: TGTGCCAGCTCCACCGTGGCAGGGGGCGTTCTCCTTAGCAATCAGCCCCAGCATTTT. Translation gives CASSTVAGGVLLSNQPQHF.

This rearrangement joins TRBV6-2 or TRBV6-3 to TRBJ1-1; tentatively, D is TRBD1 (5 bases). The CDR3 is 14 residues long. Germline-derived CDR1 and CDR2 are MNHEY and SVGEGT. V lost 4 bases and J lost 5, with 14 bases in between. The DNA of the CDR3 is TGTGCCAGCAGTTCAGCAGGGAGGGCGACTGAAGCTTTCTTT. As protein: CASSSAGRATEAFF.

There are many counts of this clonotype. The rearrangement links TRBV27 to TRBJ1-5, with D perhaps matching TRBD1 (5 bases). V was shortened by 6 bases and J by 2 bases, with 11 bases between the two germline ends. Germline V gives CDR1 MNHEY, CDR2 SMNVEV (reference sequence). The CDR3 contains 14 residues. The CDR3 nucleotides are TGTGCCAGCAGGGGACCCTGGGGCAATCAGCCCCAGCATTTT. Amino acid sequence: CASRGPWGNQPQHF.

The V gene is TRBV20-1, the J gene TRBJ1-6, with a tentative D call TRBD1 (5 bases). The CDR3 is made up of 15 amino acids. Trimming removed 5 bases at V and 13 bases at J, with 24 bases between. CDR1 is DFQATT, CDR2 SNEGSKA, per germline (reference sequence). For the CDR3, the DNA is TGCAGTGCTTCTTCCCCGGGGACCGCGGGCTCCCCCCTCCACTTT. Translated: CSASSPGTAGSPLHF.

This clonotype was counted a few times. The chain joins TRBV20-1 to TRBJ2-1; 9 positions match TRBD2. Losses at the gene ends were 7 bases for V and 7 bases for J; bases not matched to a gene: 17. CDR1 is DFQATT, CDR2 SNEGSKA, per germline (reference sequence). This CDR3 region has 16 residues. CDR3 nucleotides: TGCAGTGTCTCGGTCCGGACTAGCGTGACTGGGAATGAGCAGTTCTTC. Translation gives CSVSVRTSVTGNEQFF.

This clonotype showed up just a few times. In DNA form, the CDR3 reads TGTGCCAGCAGTTTACAGCCAGGGGCGGGGGGCTACACCTTC. This encodes CASSLQPGAGGYTF. The chain joins TRBV28 to TRBJ1-2; a weak D match, TRBD1 (6 bases). The CDR3 runs 14 residues. From germline, CDR1 is MDHEN and CDR2 SYDVKM. V was pared by 2 bases and J by 8 bases, with 15 bases between.

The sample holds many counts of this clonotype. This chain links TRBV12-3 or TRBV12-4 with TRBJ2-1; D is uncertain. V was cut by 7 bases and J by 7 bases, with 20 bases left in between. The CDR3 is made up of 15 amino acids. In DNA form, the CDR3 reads TGTGCCAGCACCATGTCGCCCGGTGTCGGGAATGAGCAGTTCTTC. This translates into CASTMSPGVGNEQFF.

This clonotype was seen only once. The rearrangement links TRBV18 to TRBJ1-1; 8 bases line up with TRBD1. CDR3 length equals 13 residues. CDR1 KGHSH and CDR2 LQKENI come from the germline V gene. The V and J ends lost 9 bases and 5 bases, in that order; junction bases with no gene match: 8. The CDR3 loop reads CASMTGALTEAFF. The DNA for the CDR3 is TGTGCCAGTATGACAGGGGCATTAACTGAAGCTTTCTTT.

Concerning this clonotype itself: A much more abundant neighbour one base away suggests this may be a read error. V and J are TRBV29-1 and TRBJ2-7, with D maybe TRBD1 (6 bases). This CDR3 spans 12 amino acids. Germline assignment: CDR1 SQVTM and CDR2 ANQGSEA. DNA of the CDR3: TGCAGCATTGAACAGGGCCCCAACGAGCAGTACTTC. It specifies CSIEQGPNEQYF.

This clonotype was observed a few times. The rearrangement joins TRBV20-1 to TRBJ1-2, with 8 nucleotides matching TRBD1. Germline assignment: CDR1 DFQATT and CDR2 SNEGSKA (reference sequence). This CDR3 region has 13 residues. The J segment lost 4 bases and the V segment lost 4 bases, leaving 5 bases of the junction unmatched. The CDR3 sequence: CSANRGAGYGYTF. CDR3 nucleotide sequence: TGCAGTGCTAACAGGGGGGCAGGCTATGGCTACACCTTC.

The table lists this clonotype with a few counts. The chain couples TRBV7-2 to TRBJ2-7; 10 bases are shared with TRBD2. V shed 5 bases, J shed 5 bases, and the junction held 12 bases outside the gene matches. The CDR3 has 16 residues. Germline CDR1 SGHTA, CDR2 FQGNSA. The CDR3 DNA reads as TGTGCCAGCAGCCCGGGGGGGGCTAGCGGGAGTAACGAGCAGTACTTC. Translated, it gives CASSPGGASGSNEQYF. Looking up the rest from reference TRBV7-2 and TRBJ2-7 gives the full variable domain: GAGVSQSPSNKVTEKGKDVELRCDPISGHTALYWYRQSLGQGLEFLIYFQGNSAPDKSGLPSDRFSAERTGGSVSTLTIQRTQQEDSAVYLCASSPGGASGSNEQYFGPGTRLTVT.

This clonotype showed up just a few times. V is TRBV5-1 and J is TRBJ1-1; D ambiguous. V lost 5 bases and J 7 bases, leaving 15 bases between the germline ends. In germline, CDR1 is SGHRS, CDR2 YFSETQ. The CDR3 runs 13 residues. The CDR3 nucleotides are TGCGCCAGCAGTGCTGGCCCAGAGGGTGAAGCTTTCTTT. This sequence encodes CASSAGPEGEAFF.

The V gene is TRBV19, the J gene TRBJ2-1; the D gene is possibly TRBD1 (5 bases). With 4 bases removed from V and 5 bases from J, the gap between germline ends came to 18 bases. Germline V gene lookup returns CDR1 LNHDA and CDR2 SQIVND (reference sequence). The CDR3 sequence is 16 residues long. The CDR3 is CASSTPPVRGNNEQFF. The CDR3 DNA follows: TGTGCCAGTAGTACGCCGCCGGTTAGGGGAAACAATGAGCAGTTCTTC.

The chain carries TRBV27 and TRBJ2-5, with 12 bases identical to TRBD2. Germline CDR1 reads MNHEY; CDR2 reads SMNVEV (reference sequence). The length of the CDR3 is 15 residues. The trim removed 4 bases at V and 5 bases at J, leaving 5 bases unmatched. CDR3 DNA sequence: TGTGCCAGCAGTTCTAGCGGGAGGGCCTTGGAGACCCAGTACTTC. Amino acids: CASSSSGRALETQYF.

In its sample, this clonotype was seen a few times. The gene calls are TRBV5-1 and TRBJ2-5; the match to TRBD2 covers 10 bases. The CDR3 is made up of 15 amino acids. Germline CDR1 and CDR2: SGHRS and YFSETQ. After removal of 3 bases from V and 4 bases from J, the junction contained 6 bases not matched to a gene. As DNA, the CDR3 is TGCGCCAGCAGCTCGACTAAGCGGGAGGGAGAGACCCAGTACTTC. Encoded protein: CASSSTKREGETQYF.

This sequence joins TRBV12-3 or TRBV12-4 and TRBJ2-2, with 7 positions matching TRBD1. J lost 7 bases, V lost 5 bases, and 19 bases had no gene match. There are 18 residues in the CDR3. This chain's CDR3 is CASSTIQGYSTYIGELFF. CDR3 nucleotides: TGTGCCAGCAGTACTATACAGGGGTACAGTACTTACATCGGGGAGCTGTTTTTT.

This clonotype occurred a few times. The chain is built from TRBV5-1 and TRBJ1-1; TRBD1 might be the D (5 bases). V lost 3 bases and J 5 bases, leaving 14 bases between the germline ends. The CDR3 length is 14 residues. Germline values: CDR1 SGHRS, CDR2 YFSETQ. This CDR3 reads CASSSDMGLTEAFF. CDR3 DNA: TGCGCCAGCAGCTCGGACATGGGTTTGACTGAAGCTTTCTTT.